A selection of T cell receptor beta chains follows, all from one sample in a study of memory CD4+ T cells and cytomegalovirus serostatus. Repertoires were generated with immunoSEQ multiplex PCR, while TCRdb's copy carries only in-frame clones and drops some. The sample holds tens of thousands of clones, around three quarters seen once. Source material: memory CD4+ T cells from blood. Every receptor here comes from an adult in good health and CMV-seronegative. The CDR3 runs from the conserved cysteine through the conserved F or W. D genes are given only for firm matches. Only part of the rows carry a size: once, few, many, or a class if the clone is expanded.

cdr3_nt	cdr3_aa	v_call	j_call	d_call	clone_size
TGTGCCAGCAGCCCCTCCGGACTAGCGGTCACCGGGGAGCTGTTTTTT	CASSPSGLAVTGELFF	TRBV7-2	TRBJ2-2	TRBD2	.
TGCAGTACAGAGCCCCGGGAGACCCAGTACTTC	CSTEPRETQYF	TRBV20-1	TRBJ2-5	.	once
TGTGCCAGCAGTGTAGGGGGGCGGTGGGATACGCAGTATTTT	CASSVGGRWDTQYF	TRBV2	TRBJ2-3	.	.
TGTGCCAGCAGCTTGCTAGCGGGGGGGCCCGGGGCCAACGTCCTGACTTTC	CASSLLAGGPGANVLTF	TRBV7-2	TRBJ2-6	TRBD2	.
TGCGCCAGCAGCCCCGCCAGTAGCACAGATACGCAGTATTTT	CASSPASSTDTQYF	TRBV5-1	TRBJ2-3	.	.
TGTGCCAGCTCACCCGGCCGGGATACGCAGTATTTT	CASSPGRDTQYF	TRBV18	TRBJ2-3	.	.
TGTGCCAGCAGTTACGGTAGTGGTATCTCTGGAAACACCATATATTTT	CASSYGSGISGNTIYF	TRBV6-5	TRBJ1-3	.	.
TGCGCCAGCAGCCAAGATTGGGCTCAGCCCCAGCATTTT	CASSQDWAQPQHF	TRBV4-3	TRBJ1-5	.	.
TGTGCCAGCACTTCCAAGGGGGAGTTGAACACTGAAGCTTTCTTT	CASTSKGELNTEAFF	TRBV27	TRBJ1-1	.	.
TGTGCCAGCAGCTTAGAGGGGAGACAGGGTTTCTTT	CASSLEGRQGFF	TRBV7-9	TRBJ1-1	TRBD1	few
TGTGCCAGCAGCCGGGCCGGGCGACTCGCGGACGAGCAGTACTTC	CASSRAGRLADEQYF	TRBV5-6	TRBJ2-7	.	.
TGTGCCAGCAGCTTGGGACTACAATTTTCGGATGGCTACACCTTC	CASSLGLQFSDGYTF	TRBV7-9	TRBJ1-2	.	.
TGTGCCAGCAGCTTAGACATGCAGGGGACCCAGTACTTC	CASSLDMQGTQYF	TRBV7-8	TRBJ2-5	.	.
TGTGCCAGTAGTTTGGACAGGGCTAGCAATCAGCCCCAGCATTTT	CASSLDRASNQPQHF	TRBV19	TRBJ1-5	TRBD1	.
TGTGCCAGCAGCGGGACAGCCAACAAAAACATTCAGTACTTC	CASSGTANKNIQYF	TRBV28	TRBJ2-4	TRBD1	.
TGTGCCAGCTCACCAATACTGGTCACGAACACTGAAGCTTTCTTT	CASSPILVTNTEAFF	TRBV18	TRBJ1-1	.	.
TGTGCCAGTAGTATAGGTGGAGGGGGCGACACCGGGGAGCTGTTTTTT	CASSIGGGGDTGELFF	TRBV19	TRBJ2-2	.	.
TGTGCCAGCAGCTTTTCCGCCGGGACAGGGGTTTCTTTTGGCTACACCTTC	CASSFSAGTGVSFGYTF	TRBV7-9	TRBJ1-2	TRBD1	few
TGCGCCAGCAGCTTGACAGGGGATTCTAGCACAGATACGCAGTATTTT	CASSLTGDSSTDTQYF	TRBV5-1	TRBJ2-3	TRBD1	.
TGTGCCAGCAGCCCGGCCCGGACAGGAAATGAAAAACTGTTTTTT	CASSPARTGNEKLFF	TRBV7-2	TRBJ1-4	TRBD1	once
TGTGCCAGCAGTTTGTCGGCGGGACAGAGCTCCTACAATGAGCAGTTCTTC	CASSLSAGQSSYNEQFF	TRBV28	TRBJ2-1	.	.
TGCGCCAGCAGCTTTAACCCGGGACAGGGAAACACTGAAGCTTTCTTT	CASSFNPGQGNTEAFF	TRBV4-1	TRBJ1-1	TRBD1	.
TGTGCTAGTGGTTTGGGGACAGGGGGCGACCAAGAGACCCAGTACTTC	CASGLGTGGDQETQYF	TRBV12-5	TRBJ2-5	TRBD1	.
TGTGCCAGCAGCTTCCGGGCGGGGGCTGGGAGCTCCTACGAGCAGTACTTC	CASSFRAGAGSSYEQYF	TRBV7-9	TRBJ2-7	.	.
TGTGCCAGCAGCCGCACGGGCGGAGTAAACTATGGCTACACCTTC	CASSRTGGVNYGYTF	TRBV7-2	TRBJ1-2	.	.
TGTGCCTGGAATCTTAACACCGGGGAGCTGTTTTTT	CAWNLNTGELFF	TRBV30	TRBJ2-2	.	.
TGTGCCAGCAGGGACAGTGGGTCCTCCTACGAGCAGTACTTC	CASRDSGSSYEQYF	TRBV28	TRBJ2-7	.	.
TGTGCCAGTAGTATAGAGCCCCCGTCGGCAGCCACCTACAATGAGCAGTTCTTC	CASSIEPPSAATYNEQFF	TRBV19	TRBJ2-1	.	.
TGTGCCAGCTTGGGGGAGCTGTACAATGAGCAGTTCTTC	CASLGELYNEQFF	TRBV19	TRBJ2-1	.	.
TGCGCCAGCAGCTTACGAGAAGAGACCCAGTACTTC	CASSLREETQYF	TRBV5-1	TRBJ2-5	.	.
TGTGCCAGCACCTTCCTGAAGGGTGAGGTTGAGACCCAGTACTTC	CASTFLKGEVETQYF	TRBV11-2	TRBJ2-5	.	.
TGTGCCAGCGGGAGGAACTACAATGAGCAGTTCTTC	CASGRNYNEQFF	TRBV7-2	TRBJ2-1	.	once
TGTGCCACCAGCAGAGATTACAGCAATGAGCAGTTCTTC	CATSRDYSNEQFF	TRBV15	TRBJ2-1	.	once
TGTGCCAGCAGCTCACCGGGACTGAACAATGAGCAGTTCTTC	CASSSPGLNNEQFF	TRBV7-2	TRBJ2-1	.	.
TGTGCCAGCAGCTTGGTGGGCACAGATACGCAGTATTTT	CASSLVGTDTQYF	TRBV5-5	TRBJ2-3	.	.
TGTGCCAGCAGCCCGCCAAGAGGAGCGGGACTATACGAGCAGTACTTC	CASSPPRGAGLYEQYF	TRBV14	TRBJ2-7	TRBD2	.
TGTGCCAGCAGCTTAACAGGGGGCAACTATGGCTACACCTTC	CASSLTGGNYGYTF	TRBV7-9	TRBJ1-2	TRBD1	.